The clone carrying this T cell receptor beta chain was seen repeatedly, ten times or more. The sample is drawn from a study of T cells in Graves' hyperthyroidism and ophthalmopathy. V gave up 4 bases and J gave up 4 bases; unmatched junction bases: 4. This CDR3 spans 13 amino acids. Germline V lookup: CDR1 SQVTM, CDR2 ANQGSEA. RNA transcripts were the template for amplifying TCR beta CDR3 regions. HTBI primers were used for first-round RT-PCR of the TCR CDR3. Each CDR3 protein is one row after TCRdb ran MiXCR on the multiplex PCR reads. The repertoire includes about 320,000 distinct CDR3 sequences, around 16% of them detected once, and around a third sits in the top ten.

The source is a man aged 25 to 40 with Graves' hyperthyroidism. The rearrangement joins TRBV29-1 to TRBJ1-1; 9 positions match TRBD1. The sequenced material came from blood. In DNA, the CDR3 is TGCAGCGTTGGACAGGGGGTTATCACTGAAGCTTTCTTT. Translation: CSVGQGVITEAFF.